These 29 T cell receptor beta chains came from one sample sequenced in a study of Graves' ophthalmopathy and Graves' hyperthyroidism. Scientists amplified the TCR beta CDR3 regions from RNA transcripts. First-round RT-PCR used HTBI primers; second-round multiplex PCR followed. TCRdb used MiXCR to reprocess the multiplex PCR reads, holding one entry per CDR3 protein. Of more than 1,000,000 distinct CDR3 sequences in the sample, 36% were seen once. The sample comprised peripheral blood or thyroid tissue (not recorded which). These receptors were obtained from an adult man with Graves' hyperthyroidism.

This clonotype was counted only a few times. This CDR3 reads CASSTRQGASYEQYF. The CDR3 nucleotides are TGTGCCAGCAGTACCCGACAGGGGGCGTCCTACGAGCAGTACTTC. The chain joins TRBV6-6 to TRBJ2-7, with 10 bases aligning to TRBD1. With 5 bases clipped from V and 1 base from J, the junction kept 5 bases outside the gene matches. The CDR3 is 15 amino acids. Germline-derived CDR1 and CDR2 are MNHNY and SVGAGI (reference sequence).

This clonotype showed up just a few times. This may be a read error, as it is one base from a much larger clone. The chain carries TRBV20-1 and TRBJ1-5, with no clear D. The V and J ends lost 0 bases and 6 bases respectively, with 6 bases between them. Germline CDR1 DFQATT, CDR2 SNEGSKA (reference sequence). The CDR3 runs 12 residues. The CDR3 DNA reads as TGCAGTGCTAGAGATATGGGTCAGCCCCAGCATTTT. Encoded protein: CSARDMGQPQHF.

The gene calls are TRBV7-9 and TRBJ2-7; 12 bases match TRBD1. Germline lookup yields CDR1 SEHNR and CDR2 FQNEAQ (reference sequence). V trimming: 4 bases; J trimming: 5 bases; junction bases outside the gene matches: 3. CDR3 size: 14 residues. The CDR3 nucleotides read TGTGCCAGCAGCTCGGGACAGGGGGCCCACGAGCAGTACTTC. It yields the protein CASSSGQGAHEQYF.

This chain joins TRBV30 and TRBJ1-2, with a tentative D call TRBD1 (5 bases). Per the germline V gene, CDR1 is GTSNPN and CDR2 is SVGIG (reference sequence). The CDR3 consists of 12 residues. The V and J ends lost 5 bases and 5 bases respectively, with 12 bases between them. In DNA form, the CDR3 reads TGTGCCTGGGACCCCCAGGGATATGGCTACACCTTC. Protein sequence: CAWDPQGYGYTF.

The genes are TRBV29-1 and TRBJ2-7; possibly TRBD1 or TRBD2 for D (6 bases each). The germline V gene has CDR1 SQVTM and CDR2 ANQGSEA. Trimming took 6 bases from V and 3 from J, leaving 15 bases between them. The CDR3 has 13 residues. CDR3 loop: CSVGEGGNYEQYF. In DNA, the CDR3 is TGCAGCGTGGGTGAAGGGGGGAACTACGAGCAGTACTTC.

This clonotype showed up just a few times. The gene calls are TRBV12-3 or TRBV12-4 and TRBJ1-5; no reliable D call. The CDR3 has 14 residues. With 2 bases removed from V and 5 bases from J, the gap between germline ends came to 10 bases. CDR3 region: CASSLNGGYQPQHF. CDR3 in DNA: TGTGCCAGCAGTTTAAATGGAGGGTATCAGCCCCAGCATTTT.

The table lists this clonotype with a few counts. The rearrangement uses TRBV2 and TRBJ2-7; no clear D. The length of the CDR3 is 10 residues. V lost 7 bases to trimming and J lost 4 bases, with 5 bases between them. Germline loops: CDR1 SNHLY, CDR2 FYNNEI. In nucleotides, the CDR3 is TGTGCCAGCAAGGTGTACGAGCAGTACTTC. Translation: CASKVYEQYF. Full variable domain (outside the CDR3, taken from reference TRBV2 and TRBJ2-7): EPEVTQTPSHQVTQMGQEVILRCVPISNHLYFYWYRQILGQKVEFLVSFYNNEISEKSEIFDDQFSVERPDGSNFTLKIRSTKLEDSAMYFCASKVYEQYFGPGTRLTVT.

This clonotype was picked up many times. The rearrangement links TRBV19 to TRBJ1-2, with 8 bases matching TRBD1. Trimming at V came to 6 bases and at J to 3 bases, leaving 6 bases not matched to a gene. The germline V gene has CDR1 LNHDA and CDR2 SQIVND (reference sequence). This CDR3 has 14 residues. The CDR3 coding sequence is TGTGCCAGTAGCCGAACAGGGGGAGACTATGGCTACACCTTC. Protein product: CASSRTGGDYGYTF. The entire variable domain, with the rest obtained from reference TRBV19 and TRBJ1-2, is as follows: DGGITQSPKYLFRKEGQNVTLSCEQNLNHDAMYWYRQDPGQGLRLIYYSQIVNDFQKGDIAEGYSVSREKKESFPLTVTSAQKNPTAFYLCASSRTGGDYGYTFGSGTRLTVV.

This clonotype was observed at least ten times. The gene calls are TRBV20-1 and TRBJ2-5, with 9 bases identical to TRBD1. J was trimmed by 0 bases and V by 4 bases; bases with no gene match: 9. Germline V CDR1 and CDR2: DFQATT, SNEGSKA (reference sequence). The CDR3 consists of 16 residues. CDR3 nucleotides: TGCAGTGCTACGGACAGGGGTCGAGGGTACCAAGAGACCCAGTACTTC. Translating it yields CSATDRGRGYQETQYF.

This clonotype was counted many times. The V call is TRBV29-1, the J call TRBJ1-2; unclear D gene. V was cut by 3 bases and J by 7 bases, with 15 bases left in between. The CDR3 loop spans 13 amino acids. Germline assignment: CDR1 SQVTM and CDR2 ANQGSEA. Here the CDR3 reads CSVELDSTFGYTF. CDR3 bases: TGCAGCGTTGAGTTGGACTCGACGTTTGGCTACACCTTC.

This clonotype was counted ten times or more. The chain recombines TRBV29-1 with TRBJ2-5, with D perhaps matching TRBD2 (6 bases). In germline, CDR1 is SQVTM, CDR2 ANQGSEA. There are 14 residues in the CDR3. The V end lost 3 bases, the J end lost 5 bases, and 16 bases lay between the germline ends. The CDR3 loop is CSVDKAGSGETQYF. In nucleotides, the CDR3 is TGCAGCGTTGATAAGGCGGGAAGCGGGGAGACCCAGTACTTC.

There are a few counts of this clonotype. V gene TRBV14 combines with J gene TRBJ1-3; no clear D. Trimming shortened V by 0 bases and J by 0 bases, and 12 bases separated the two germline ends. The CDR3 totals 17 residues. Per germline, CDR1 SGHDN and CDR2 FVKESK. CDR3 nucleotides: TGTGCCAGCAGCCAAGAAAGCAGGAACGGCTCTGGAAACACCATATATTTT. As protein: CASSQESRNGSGNTIYF.

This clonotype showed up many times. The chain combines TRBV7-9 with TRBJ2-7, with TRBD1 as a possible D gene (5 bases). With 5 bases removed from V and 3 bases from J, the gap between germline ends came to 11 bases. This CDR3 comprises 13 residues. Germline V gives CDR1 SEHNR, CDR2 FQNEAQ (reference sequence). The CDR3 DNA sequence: TGTGCCAGCAGCACGACAGTTTTCTACGAGCAGTACTTC. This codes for CASSTTVFYEQYF.

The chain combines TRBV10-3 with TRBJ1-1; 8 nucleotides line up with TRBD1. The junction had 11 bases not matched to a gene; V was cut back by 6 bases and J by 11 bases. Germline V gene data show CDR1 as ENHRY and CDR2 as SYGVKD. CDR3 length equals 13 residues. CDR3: CAISPDREPDAFF. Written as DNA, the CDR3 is TGTGCCATCAGCCCGGACAGGGAACCCGACGCTTTCTTT.

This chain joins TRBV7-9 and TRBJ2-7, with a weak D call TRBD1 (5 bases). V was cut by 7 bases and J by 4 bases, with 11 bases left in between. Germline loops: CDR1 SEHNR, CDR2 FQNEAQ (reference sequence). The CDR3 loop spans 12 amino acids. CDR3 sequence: CASKGSDYEQYF. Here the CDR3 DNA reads TGTGCCAGCAAGGGGTCTGATTACGAGCAGTACTTC.

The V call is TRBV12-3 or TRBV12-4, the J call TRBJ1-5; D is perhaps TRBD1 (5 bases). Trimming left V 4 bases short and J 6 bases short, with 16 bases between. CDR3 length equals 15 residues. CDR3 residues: CASSYLPPGTQPQHF. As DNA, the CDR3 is TGTGCCAGCAGTTACCTCCCCCCAGGGACTCAGCCCCAGCATTTT.

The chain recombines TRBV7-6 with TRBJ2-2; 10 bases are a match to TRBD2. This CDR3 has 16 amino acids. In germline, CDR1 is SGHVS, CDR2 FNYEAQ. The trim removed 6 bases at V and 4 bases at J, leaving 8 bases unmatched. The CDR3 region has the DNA TGTGCCAGCAGACCTACTCTAGCGGGGGTCACCGGGGAGCTGTTTTTT. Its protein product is CASRPTLAGVTGELFF.

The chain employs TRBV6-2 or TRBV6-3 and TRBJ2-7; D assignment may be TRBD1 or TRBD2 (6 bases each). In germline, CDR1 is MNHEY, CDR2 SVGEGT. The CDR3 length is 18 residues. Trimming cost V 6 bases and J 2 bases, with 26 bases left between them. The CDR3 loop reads CASRTGGLRGGSTYEQYF. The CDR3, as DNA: TGTGCCAGCAGGACCGGGGGCTTGCGGGGCGGATCTACCTACGAGCAGTACTTC.

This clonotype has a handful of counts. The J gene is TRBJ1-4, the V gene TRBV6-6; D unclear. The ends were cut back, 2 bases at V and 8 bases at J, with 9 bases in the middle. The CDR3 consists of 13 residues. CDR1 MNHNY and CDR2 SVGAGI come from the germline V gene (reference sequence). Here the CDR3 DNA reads TGTGCCAGCAGTTACAGATTGTACGAAAAACTGTTTTTT. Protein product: CASSYRLYEKLFF.

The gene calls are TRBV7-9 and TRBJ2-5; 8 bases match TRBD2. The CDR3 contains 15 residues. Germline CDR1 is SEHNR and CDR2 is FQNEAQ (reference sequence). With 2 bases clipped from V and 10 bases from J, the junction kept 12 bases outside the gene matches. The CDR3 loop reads CASSLLREDWEIQYF. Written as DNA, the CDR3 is TGTGCCAGCAGCTTATTGCGGGAGGACTGGGAAATCCAGTACTTC.

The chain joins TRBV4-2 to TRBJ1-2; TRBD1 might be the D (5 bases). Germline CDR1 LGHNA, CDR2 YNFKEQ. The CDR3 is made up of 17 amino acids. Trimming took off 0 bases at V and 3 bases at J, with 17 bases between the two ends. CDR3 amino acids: CASSQDLRGKNYYGYTF. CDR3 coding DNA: TGTGCCAGCAGCCAAGATTTAAGGGGCAAAAATTACTATGGCTACACCTTC.

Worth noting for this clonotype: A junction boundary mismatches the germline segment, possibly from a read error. The CDR3 DNA is TGTGCCAGCAGCCGGGGGCCGGGGATTAACACCGGGAAGCTGTTTTTT. Its translation is CASSRGPGINTGKLFF. The chain carries TRBV7-2 and TRBJ2-2; either TRBD1 or TRBD2 may supply D (6 bases each). This CDR3 is 16 amino acids long. CDR1 is SGHTA, CDR2 FQGNSA, per germline.

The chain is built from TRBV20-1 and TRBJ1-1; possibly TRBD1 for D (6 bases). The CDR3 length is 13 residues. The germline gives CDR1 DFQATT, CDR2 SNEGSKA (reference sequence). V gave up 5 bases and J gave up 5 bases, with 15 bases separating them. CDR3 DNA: TGCAGTGCTCCGCCGGGGGGGCTGACTGAAGCTTTCTTT. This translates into CSAPPGGLTEAFF.

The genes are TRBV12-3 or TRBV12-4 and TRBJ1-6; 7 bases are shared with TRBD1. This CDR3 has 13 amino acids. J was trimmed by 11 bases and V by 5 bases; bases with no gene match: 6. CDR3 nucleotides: TGTGCCAGCAGTCAAGCGACAGGGACACCCCTCCACTTT. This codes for CASSQATGTPLHF.

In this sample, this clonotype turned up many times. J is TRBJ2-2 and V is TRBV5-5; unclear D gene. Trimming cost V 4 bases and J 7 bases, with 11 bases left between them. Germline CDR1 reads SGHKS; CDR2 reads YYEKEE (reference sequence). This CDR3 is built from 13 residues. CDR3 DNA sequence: TGTGCCAGCAGCAATGAACCTGGCGGGGAGCTGTTTTTT. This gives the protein CASSNEPGGELFF.

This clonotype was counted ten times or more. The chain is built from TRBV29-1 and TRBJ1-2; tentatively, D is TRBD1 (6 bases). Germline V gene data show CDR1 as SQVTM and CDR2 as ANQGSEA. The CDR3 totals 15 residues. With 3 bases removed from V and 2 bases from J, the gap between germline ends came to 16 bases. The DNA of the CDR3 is TGCAGCGTTGATGGGGAAAAACAGGGAAACTATGGCTACACCTTC. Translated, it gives CSVDGEKQGNYGYTF. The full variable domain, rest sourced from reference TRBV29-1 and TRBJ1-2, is SAVISQKPSRDICQRGTSLTIQCQVDSQVTMMFWYRQQPGQSLTLIATANQGSEATYESGFVIDKFPISRPNLTFSTLTVSNMSPEDSSIYLCSVDGEKQGNYGYTFGSGTRLTVV.

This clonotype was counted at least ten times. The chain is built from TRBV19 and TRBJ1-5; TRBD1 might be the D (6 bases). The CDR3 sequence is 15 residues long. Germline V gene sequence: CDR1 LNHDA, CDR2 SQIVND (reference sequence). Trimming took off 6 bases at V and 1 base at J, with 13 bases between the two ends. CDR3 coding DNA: TGTGCCAGTAGACCAACAGGGATCAGCAATCAGCCCCAGCATTTT. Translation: CASRPTGISNQPQHF.

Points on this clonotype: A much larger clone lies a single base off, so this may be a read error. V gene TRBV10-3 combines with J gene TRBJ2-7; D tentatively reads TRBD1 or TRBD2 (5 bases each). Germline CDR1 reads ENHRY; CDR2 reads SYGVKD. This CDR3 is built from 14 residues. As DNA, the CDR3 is TGTGCCAGCAGTCTTACCGGGACCCCCAACGAGCAGTACTTC. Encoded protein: CASSLTGTPNEQYF.

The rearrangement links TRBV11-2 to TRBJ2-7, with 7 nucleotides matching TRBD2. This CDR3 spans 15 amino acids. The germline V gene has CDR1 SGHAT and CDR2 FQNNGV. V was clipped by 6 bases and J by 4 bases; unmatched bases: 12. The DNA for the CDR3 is TGTGCCAGCAGGTGGGAGGGACTTACAAATTACGAGCAGTACTTC. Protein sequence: CASRWEGLTNYEQYF. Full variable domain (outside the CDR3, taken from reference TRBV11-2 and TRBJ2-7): EAGVAQSPRYKIIEKRQSVAFWCNPISGHATLYWYQQILGQGPKLLIQFQNNGVVDDSQLPKDRFSAERLKGVDSTLKIQPAKLEDSAVYLCASRWEGLTNYEQYFGPGTRLTVT.